A single sample gave rise to the 9 T cell receptor beta chains below, sequenced in a study of cytomegalovirus exposure and HLA in healthy donors. PCR was performed using 60 Vbeta and 13 Jbeta primers. Some clones are missing from TCRdb's copy, which holds only in-frame ones; the method was immunoSEQ multiplex PCR. The repertoire has roughly 100,000 clones, about 74% of them found once; the top ten carry roughly 5.6%. The sequenced sample was PBMCs. The receptor set was obtained from a female donor in good health and CMV-seropositive.

This clone was seen a few times. The chain combines TRBV9 with TRBJ1-2; D uncertain. CDR1 is SGDLS, CDR2 YYNGEE, per germline. V dropped 4 bases and J dropped 6 bases, with 19 bases sitting between them. This CDR3 is built from 15 residues. CDR3 bases: TGTGCCAGCAGCCCCGGGGAAAGCGGATCGAATGGCTACACCTTC. It is translated as CASSPGESGSNGYTF.

The chain has TRBV4-3 and TRBJ1-5; a weak D match, TRBD1 (5 bases). The germline V gene has CDR1 LGHNA and CDR2 YSLEER. CDR3 size: 12 residues. Trimming pared 3 bases from V and 10 bases from J, leaving 10 bases between. CDR3 DNA: TGCGCCAGCAGCCAGGCGTGGGGCCCCCAGCATTTT. Translation: CASSQAWGPQHF.

This clone was seen more than once but under ten times. J is TRBJ2-1 and V is TRBV7-2; 9 bases line up with TRBD2. The CDR3 has 18 amino acids. With V trimmed by 1 base and J by 8 bases, 15 bases remained unmatched. CDR1 is SGHTA and CDR2 is FQGNSA in the germline V gene. CDR3 loop: CASSLDRWGGTSFYEQFF. CDR3 DNA sequence: TGTGCCAGCAGCTTAGACCGTTGGGGCGGGACTAGCTTCTATGAGCAGTTCTTC.

The V call is TRBV27, the J call TRBJ2-7, with TRBD1 matching 10 bases. Germline CDR1 is MNHEY and CDR2 is SMNVEV (reference sequence). CDR3 length: 15 amino acids. The junction had 8 bases not matched to a gene; V was cut back by 2 bases and J by 7 bases. CDR3 bases: TGTGCCAGCAGTTTAATTGGGACAGGGGTTAAAGAGCAGTACTTC. Encoded protein: CASSLIGTGVKEQYF.

J is TRBJ2-2 and V is TRBV25-1, with 10 bases lining up with TRBD1. The germline V gene encodes CDR1 MGHDK and CDR2 SYGVNS. The CDR3 has 17 amino acids. V gave up 6 bases and J gave up 5 bases; unmatched junction bases: 12. CDR3 sequence (DNA): TGTGCCAGCAGCCAACGGGAGGGACAGGGGAGGACCGGGGAGCTGTTTTTT. Protein: CASSQREGQGRTGELFF.

The chain couples TRBV13 to TRBJ2-7; 9 bases are a match to TRBD1. CDR3 length equals 15 residues. The germline V gene encodes CDR1 PRHDT and CDR2 FYEKMQ (reference sequence). V dropped 3 bases and J dropped 2; count of bases not matched to a gene: 5. In DNA form, the CDR3 reads TGTGCCAGCAGCTTTACCCGACAGGGGGCCTACGAGCAGTACTTC. Residues: CASSFTRQGAYEQYF.

The gene calls are TRBV7-2 and TRBJ2-2; 8 nucleotides align to TRBD1. V shed 2 bases and J 1 base; nucleotides not matched to a gene: 6. This CDR3 is 17 amino acids long. Germline V gene lookup returns CDR1 SGHTA and CDR2 FQGNSA. The CDR3 here is CASSLKVGQGNTGELFF. The CDR3, as DNA: TGTGCCAGCAGCTTAAAAGTCGGACAGGGGAACACCGGGGAGCTGTTTTTT.

This clone showed up just once. The V and J genes are TRBV6-5 and TRBJ2-5, with TRBD2 as a possible D gene (6 bases). Germline V gene lookup returns CDR1 MNHEY and CDR2 SVGAGI. Deletions cut 2 bases from V and 2 bases from J, with 6 bases between. This CDR3 is 13 amino acids long. CDR3 amino acids: CASSYGGQETQYF. CDR3 coding DNA: TGTGCCAGCAGTTACGGGGGGCAAGAGACCCAGTACTTC.

V usage is TRBV18 and J usage is TRBJ2-4, with D possibly being TRBD2 (5 bases). This CDR3 contains 16 residues. Germline V gene data show CDR1 as KGHSH and CDR2 as LQKENI. V lost 3 bases to trimming and J lost 0 bases, with 12 bases between them. CDR3 in amino acids: CASSPRDLGAKNIQYF. The DNA of the CDR3 is TGTGCCAGCTCACCCCGGGATCTTGGAGCCAAAAACATTCAGTACTTC.